One sample yielded the 20 T cell receptor beta chains listed below, sequenced in a study of T cell responses to AZD1222 COVID-19 vaccine. Clones were sequenced by immunoSEQ multiplex PCR, and TCRdb holds only the in-frame ones, with some missing. Among 95,000 to 130,000 clones listed, about 90% were seen once. This material consisted of peripheral blood, taken on day 0 of AZD1222 vaccination. The receptors here all came from an adult in good health.

V gene TRBV14 combines with J gene TRBJ2-2, with 7 bases matching TRBD1. The length of the CDR3 is 16 residues. Germline CDR1 is SGHDN and CDR2 is FVKESK. The trim removed 4 bases at V and 0 bases at J, leaving 5 bases unmatched. CDR3 DNA: TGTGCCAGCAGCCGCACCGGGACAGCGAACACCGGGGAGCTGTTTTTT. The encoded protein is CASSRTGTANTGELFF.

The chain combines TRBV28 with TRBJ2-7, with TRBD2 matching 9 bases. The CDR3 has 14 amino acids. V lost 6 bases and J lost 3; bases outside the gene matches: 6. CDR1 is MDHEN, CDR2 SYDVKM, per germline. The CDR3 coding sequence is TGTGCCAGCAGAGACAGCGGGGGGCTCTACGAGCAGTACTTC. As protein: CASRDSGGLYEQYF.

Written as DNA, the CDR3 is TGTGCCAGCAGTTCTAACAGGGTGGGCACTGAAGCTTTCTTT. It translates to CASSSNRVGTEAFF. The chain is built from TRBV9 and TRBJ1-1; a weak D match, TRBD1 (6 bases). Germline CDR1 is SGDLS and CDR2 is YYNGEE. The CDR3 runs 14 residues. Between the trimmed V and J ends, which lost 5 bases and 4 bases, there was a span of 15 bases.

This clone was recorded only once. The rearrangement joins TRBV7-6 to TRBJ2-1, with 8 bases aligning to TRBD2. V dropped 5 bases and J dropped 7; count of bases not matched to a gene: 10. CDR1 and CDR2 from the germline V gene are SGHVS and FNYEAQ. The CDR3 sequence is 15 residues long. The CDR3, as DNA: TGTGCCAGCAGCCAAGGAGCGGGAGTGGGGAATGAGCAGTTCTTC. As protein: CASSQGAGVGNEQFF.

The chain is built from TRBV6-5 and TRBJ1-5; D remains ambiguous. The CDR3 extends over 15 amino acids. With 5 bases removed from V and 5 bases from J, the gap between germline ends came to 16 bases. The germline V gene encodes CDR1 MNHEY and CDR2 SVGAGI. CDR3 bases: TGTGCCAGCAGTCCCCGGCCGTGGGGAGATCAGCCCCAGCATTTT. The encoded protein is CASSPRPWGDQPQHF.

This chain connects TRBV28 to TRBJ2-2; D ambiguous. The germline V gene has CDR1 MDHEN and CDR2 SYDVKM. V lost 8 bases, J lost 3 bases, and 7 bases lay in between. This CDR3 comprises 12 residues. Here the CDR3 reads CASGLYTGELFF. The CDR3 DNA follows: TGTGCCAGCGGCCTCTACACCGGGGAGCTGTTTTTT. The whole variable domain, remainder taken from reference TRBV28 and TRBJ2-2, is DVKVTQSSRYLVKRTGEKVFLECVQDMDHENMFWYRQDPGLGLRLIYFSYDVKMKEKGDIPEGYSVSREKKERFSLILESASTNQTSMYLCASGLYTGELFFGEGSRLTVL.

This clone appeared once. The V call is TRBV21-1, the J call TRBJ1-3. TRBV21-1 is termed a pseudogene. The CDR3 length is 17 residues. CDR3 region: CASSKAPRSGSGNTIYF. For the CDR3, the DNA is TGTGCCAGCAGCAAAGCGCCGAGAAGTGGGTCTGGAAACACCATATATTTT.

The chain joins TRBV12-3 or TRBV12-4 to TRBJ1-2; D is unresolved. Between the trimmed V and J ends, which lost 3 bases and 6 bases, there was a span of 11 bases. The CDR3 covers 13 residues. The CDR3 protein is CASSFGGPNGYTF. DNA for the CDR3: TGTGCCAGCAGTTTTGGCGGCCCAAATGGCTACACCTTC.

The rearrangement uses TRBV11-2 and TRBJ1-1, with 8 bases fitting TRBD1. The V and J ends lost 4 bases and 0 bases, in that order; junction bases with no gene match: 4. From germline, CDR1 is SGHAT and CDR2 FQNNGV. CDR3 size: 15 residues. Here the CDR3 DNA reads TGTGCCAGCAGCTACGGACAGGGATTGAACACTGAAGCTTTCTTT. As protein: CASSYGQGLNTEAFF. Complete variable domain (other parts from reference TRBV11-2 and TRBJ1-1): EAGVAQSPRYKIIEKRQSVAFWCNPISGHATLYWYQQILGQGPKLLIQFQNNGVVDDSQLPKDRFSAERLKGVDSTLKIQPAKLEDSAVYLCASSYGQGLNTEAFFGQGTRLTVV.

V gene TRBV19 combines with J gene TRBJ1-5; 8 bases agree with TRBD1. There are 15 residues in the CDR3. Germline CDR1 reads LNHDA; CDR2 reads SQIVND (reference sequence). V lost 7 bases to trimming and J lost 5 bases; unmatched junction nucleotides: 10. The CDR3, as DNA: TGTGCCAGTACCGAGACAAGGGGACAGGATCAGCCCCAGCATTTT. It is translated as CASTETRGQDQPQHF.

The table lists this clone with a count of one. V is TRBV7-2 and J is TRBJ1-3; D is unresolved. Germline CDR1 is SGHTA and CDR2 is FQGNSA. V was shortened by 1 base and J by 0 bases, with 7 bases between the two germline ends. CDR3 length: 15 amino acids. CDR3 region: CASSLGRSSGNTIYF. As DNA, the CDR3 is TGTGCCAGCAGCTTAGGACGGAGCTCTGGAAACACCATATATTTT.

The chain uses TRBV7-7 and TRBJ2-7; D is perhaps TRBD2 (5 bases). Trimming pared 1 base from V and 0 bases from J, leaving 10 bases between. Germline-derived CDR1 and CDR2 are SSHAT and FNYEAQ (reference sequence). The CDR3 runs to 15 residues. The chain's CDR3 is CASSLGSGSSYEQYF. The CDR3 bases are TGTGCCAGCAGCTTAGGTTCGGGAAGCTCCTACGAGCAGTACTTC.

The rearrangement links TRBV28 to TRBJ2-1, with D perhaps matching TRBD1 (6 bases). This CDR3 spans 16 amino acids. Trimming took off 4 bases at V and 7 bases at J, with 20 bases between the two ends. Germline assignment: CDR1 MDHEN and CDR2 SYDVKM. CDR3 sequence reads: CASSSYRDTIHNEQFF. The CDR3, as DNA: TGTGCCAGCAGTTCCTATCGGGACACAATCCATAATGAGCAGTTCTTC.

The rearrangement links TRBV6-6 to TRBJ1-6; 7 bases align to TRBD1. Unmatched junction bases numbered 14, after V lost 5 bases and J lost 7 bases. Germline CDR1 MNHNY, CDR2 SVGAGI (reference sequence). The CDR3 has 17 amino acids. CDR3 nucleotides: TGTGCCAGCAGTCGCATACAGGGGATGCCCAACAATTCACCCCTCCACTTT. Translated, it gives CASSRIQGMPNNSPLHF.

The chain joins TRBV5-6 to TRBJ1-2; no clear D. The germline gives CDR1 SGHDT, CDR2 YYEEEE. The CDR3 length is 14 residues. V shed 0 bases and J shed 8 bases, with 14 bases lying between them. The CDR3 DNA sequence: TGTGCCAGCAGCTTGGTTTTGGTCGCAGGCGGCTACACCTTC. It specifies CASSLVLVAGGYTF.

This clone has a single count. The rearrangement uses TRBV24-1 and TRBJ1-2; D gene ambiguous. In germline, CDR1 is KGHDR, CDR2 SFDVKD. The CDR3 spans 14 residues. Trimming left V 0 bases short and J 6 bases short, with 10 bases between. This CDR3 reads CATSDLLGNDGYTF. DNA of the CDR3: TGTGCCACCAGTGATTTGCTAGGGAATGATGGCTACACCTTC.

The V call is TRBV23-1, the J call TRBJ1-6; 10 bases are shared with TRBD1. TRBV23-1 is an ORF; its function is uncertain. CDR3 size: 20 residues. Trimming cost V 0 bases and J 4 bases; bases outside gene matches: 12. CDR3 loop: CASSQSVRDRGPPYNSPLHF. CDR3 bases: TGCGCCAGCAGTCAATCGGTCCGGGACAGGGGACCCCCTTATAATTCACCCCTCCACTTT.

V usage is TRBV19 and J usage is TRBJ2-2; D possibly uses TRBD1 or TRBD2 (5 bases each). The V and J ends lost 6 bases and 0 bases respectively, with 11 bases between them. Germline V lookup: CDR1 LNHDA, CDR2 SQIVND (reference sequence). This CDR3 has 15 amino acids. In DNA, the CDR3 is TGTGCCAGTAGAGGGGCGAGGGCGAACACCGGGGAGCTGTTTTTT. It translates to CASRGARANTGELFF.

The V gene is TRBV5-1, the J gene TRBJ1-1; no definite D call. V was trimmed by 3 bases and J by 2 bases, leaving 11 bases between them. The germline V gene encodes CDR1 SGHRS and CDR2 YFSETQ. This CDR3 contains 14 residues. DNA of the CDR3: TGCGCCAGCAGCTCAACTCAAGGTAACACTGAAGCTTTCTTT. Translated, it gives CASSSTQGNTEAFF.

With respect to this clone: This CDR3 is also generated by other DNA sequences in the sample. This chain joins TRBV3-1 (or the pseudogene TRBV3-2) and TRBJ1-6; D remains ambiguous. Germline CDR1 reads LGHDT; CDR2 reads YNNKEL (reference sequence). V lost 0 bases, J lost 7 bases, and 4 bases lay in between. The CDR3 is 13 residues long. The CDR3 protein is CASSQETNSPLHF. The CDR3 DNA sequence: TGTGCCAGCAGCCAAGAGACAAATTCACCCCTCCACTTT.